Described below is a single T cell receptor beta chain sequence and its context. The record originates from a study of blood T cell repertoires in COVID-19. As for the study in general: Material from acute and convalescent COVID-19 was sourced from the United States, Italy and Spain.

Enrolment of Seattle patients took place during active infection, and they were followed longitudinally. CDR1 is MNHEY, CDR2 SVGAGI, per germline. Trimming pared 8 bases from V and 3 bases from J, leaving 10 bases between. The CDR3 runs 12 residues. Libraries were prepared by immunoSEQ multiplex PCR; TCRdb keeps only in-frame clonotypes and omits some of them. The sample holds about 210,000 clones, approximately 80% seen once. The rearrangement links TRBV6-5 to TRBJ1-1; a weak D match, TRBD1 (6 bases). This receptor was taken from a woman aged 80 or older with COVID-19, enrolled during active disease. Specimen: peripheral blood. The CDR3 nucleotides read TGTGCCAGCGAGGACAGCTACACTGAAGCTTTCTTT. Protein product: CASEDSYTEAFF.